This section outlines one T cell receptor (beta chain) sequence together with its context. Its target is unknown. This sample is drawn from a study of cytomegalovirus exposure and HLA in healthy donors. Study outcomes and limitations: Using a false discovery rate of 0.05, a later analysis showed that around 16,000 TCR beta sequences were associated with HLA alleles.

Trimming took 6 bases from V and 4 from J; bases not matched to a gene: 8. The germline CDR1 and CDR2 sequences are MNHNY and SVGAGI (reference sequence). The CDR3 totals 15 residues. 60 Vbeta and 13 Jbeta primers were used in PCR. TCRdb's copy holds only in-frame clones and misses some; the assay was immunoSEQ multiplex PCR. Of 100,000 or so clones in the sample, roughly 80% were seen once. The specimen was PBMCs. The chain links TRBV6-6 to TRBJ2-5; the match to TRBD1 covers 10 bases. This receptor was taken from a young man in good health and CMV-seropositive. CDR3 residues: CASRPTGQGRETQYF. Written as DNA, the CDR3 is TGTGCCAGCAGACCTACGGGACAGGGGAGAGAGACCCAGTACTTC.